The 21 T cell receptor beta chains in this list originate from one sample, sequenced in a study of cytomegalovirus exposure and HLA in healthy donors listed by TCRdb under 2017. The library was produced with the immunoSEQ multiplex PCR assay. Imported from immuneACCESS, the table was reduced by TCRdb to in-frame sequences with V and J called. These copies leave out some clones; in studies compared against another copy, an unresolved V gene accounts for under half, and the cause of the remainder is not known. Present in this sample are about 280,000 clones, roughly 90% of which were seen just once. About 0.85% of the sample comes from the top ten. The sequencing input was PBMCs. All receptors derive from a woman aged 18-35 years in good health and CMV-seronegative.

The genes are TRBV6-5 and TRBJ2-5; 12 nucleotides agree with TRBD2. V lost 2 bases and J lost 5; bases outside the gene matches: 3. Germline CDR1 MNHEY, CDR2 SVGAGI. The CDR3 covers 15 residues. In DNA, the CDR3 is TGTGCCAGCAGTTACCTAGCGGGAGGGTGGGAGACCCAGTACTTC. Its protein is CASSYLAGGWETQYF.

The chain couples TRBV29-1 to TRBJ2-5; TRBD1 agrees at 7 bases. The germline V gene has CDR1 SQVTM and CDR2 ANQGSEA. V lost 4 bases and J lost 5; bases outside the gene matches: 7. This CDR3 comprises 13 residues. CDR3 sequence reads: CSVVRGKAETQYF. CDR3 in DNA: TGCAGCGTTGTCAGGGGGAAAGCCGAGACCCAGTACTTC.

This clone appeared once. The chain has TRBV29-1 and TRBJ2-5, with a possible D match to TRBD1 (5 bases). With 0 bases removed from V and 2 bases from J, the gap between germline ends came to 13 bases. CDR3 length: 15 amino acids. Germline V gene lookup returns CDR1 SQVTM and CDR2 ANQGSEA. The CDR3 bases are TGCAGCGTTGAAGAGGTGGGGCTGGTACAAGAGACCCAGTACTTC. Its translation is CSVEEVGLVQETQYF.

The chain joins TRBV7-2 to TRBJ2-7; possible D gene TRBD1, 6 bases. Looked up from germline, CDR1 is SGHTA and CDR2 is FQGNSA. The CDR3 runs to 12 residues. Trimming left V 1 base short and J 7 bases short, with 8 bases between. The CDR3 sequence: CASSLVRGEQYF. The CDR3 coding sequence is TGTGCCAGCAGCTTAGTGAGGGGGGAGCAGTACTTC.

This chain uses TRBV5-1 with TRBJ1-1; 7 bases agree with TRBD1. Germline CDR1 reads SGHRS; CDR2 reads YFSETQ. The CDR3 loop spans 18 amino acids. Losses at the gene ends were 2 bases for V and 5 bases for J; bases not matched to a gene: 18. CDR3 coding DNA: TGCGCCAGCAGCTTACCCGACAGGGCAAAACCTAACCCGACTGAAGCTTTCTTT. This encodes CASSLPDRAKPNPTEAFF.

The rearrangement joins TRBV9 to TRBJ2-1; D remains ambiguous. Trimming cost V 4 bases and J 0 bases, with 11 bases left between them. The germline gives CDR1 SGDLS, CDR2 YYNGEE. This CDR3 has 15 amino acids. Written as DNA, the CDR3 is TGTGCCAGCAGCCCACTCCTGGTCTCCTACAATGAGCAGTTCTTC. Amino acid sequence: CASSPLLVSYNEQFF. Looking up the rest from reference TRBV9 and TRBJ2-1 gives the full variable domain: DSGVTQTPKHLITATGQRVTLRCSPRSGDLSVYWYQQSLDQGLQFLIQYYNGEERAKGNILERFSAQQFPDLHSELNLSSLELGDSALYFCASSPLLVSYNEQFFGPGTRLTVL.

The CDR3 sequence: CASSLVYPGTNEQFF. The CDR3 nucleotides read TGTGCCAGCAGTTTAGTCTACCCGGGGACAAATGAGCAGTTCTTC. The V and J genes are TRBV28 and TRBJ2-1; D perhaps matches TRBD1 (6 bases). Between the trimmed V and J ends, which lost 2 bases and 7 bases, there was a span of 15 bases. This CDR3 comprises 15 residues. Germline values: CDR1 MDHEN, CDR2 SYDVKM. The full variable domain, rest sourced from reference TRBV28 and TRBJ2-1, is DVKVTQSSRYLVKRTGEKVFLECVQDMDHENMFWYRQDPGLGLRLIYFSYDVKMKEKGDIPEGYSVSREKKERFSLILESASTNQTSMYLCASSLVYPGTNEQFFGPGTRLTVL.

CDR3 bases: TGTGCCACCAGCACCCTGGGAGGGCACCAAGAGACCCAGTACTTC. It translates to CATSTLGGHQETQYF. The chain recombines TRBV15 with TRBJ2-5, with TRBD2 identical over 7 bases. This CDR3 region has 15 residues. The V and J ends lost 4 bases and 0 bases, in that order; junction bases with no gene match: 5. CDR1 and CDR2 (germline): LNHNV, YYDKDF (reference sequence).

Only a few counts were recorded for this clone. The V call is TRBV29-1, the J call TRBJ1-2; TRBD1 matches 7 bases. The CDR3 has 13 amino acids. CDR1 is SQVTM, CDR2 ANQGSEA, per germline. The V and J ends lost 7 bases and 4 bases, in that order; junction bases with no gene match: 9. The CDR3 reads CSAPLTGIYGYTF. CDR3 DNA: TGCAGCGCTCCCTTGACAGGGATCTATGGCTACACCTTC.

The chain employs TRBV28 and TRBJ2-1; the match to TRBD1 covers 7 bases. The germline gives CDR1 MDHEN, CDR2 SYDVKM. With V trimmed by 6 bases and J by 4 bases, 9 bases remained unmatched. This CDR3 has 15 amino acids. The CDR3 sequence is CASSWKGARYNEQFF. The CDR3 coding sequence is TGTGCCAGCAGCTGGAAGGGGGCGAGGTACAATGAGCAGTTCTTC.

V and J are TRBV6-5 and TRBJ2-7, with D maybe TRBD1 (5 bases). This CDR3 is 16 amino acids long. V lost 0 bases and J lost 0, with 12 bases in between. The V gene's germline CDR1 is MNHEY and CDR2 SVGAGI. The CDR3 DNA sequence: TGTGCCAGCAGTTACTCGAGTCCAGGGCCCTCCTACGAGCAGTACTTC. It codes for CASSYSSPGPSYEQYF.

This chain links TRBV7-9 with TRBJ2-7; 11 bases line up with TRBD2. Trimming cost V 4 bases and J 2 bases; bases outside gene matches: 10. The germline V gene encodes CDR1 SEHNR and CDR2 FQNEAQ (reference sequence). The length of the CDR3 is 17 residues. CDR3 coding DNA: TGTGCCAGCAGCTCAAGTTTTACTAGCGGGAGCCCCTACGAGCAGTACTTC. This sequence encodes CASSSSFTSGSPYEQYF.

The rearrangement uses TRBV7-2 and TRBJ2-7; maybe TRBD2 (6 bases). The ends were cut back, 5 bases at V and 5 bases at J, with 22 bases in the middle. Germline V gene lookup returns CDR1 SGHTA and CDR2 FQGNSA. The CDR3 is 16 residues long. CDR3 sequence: CASSPPWDWLGHEQYF. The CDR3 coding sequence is TGTGCCAGCAGCCCCCCTTGGGACTGGCTTGGGCACGAGCAGTACTTC.

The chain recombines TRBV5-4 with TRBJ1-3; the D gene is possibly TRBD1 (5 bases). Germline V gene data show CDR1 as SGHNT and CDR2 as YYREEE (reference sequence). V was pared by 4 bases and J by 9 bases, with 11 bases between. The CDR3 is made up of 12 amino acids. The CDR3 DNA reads TGTGCCAGCAGCACCGGGACTTCCACCATATATTTT. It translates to CASSTGTSTIYF.

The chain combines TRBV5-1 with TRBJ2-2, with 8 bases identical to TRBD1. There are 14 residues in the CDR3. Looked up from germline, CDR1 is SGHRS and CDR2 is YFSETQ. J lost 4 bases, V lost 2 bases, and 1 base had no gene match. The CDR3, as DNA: TGCGCCAGCAGCTTAACAGGGGGCACCGGGGAGCTGTTTTTT. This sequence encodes CASSLTGGTGELFF.

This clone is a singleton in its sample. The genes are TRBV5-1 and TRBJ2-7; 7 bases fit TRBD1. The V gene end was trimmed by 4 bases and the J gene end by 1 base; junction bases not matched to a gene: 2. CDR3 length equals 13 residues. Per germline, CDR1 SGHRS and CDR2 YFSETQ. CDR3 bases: TGCGCCAGCAGCAAGACAGGGTCCTACGAGCAGTACTTC. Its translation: CASSKTGSYEQYF.

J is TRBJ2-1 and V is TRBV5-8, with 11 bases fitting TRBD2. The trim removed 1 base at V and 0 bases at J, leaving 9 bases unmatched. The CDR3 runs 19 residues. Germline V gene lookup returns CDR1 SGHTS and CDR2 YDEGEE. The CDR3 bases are TGTGCCAGCAGCTTGTCCGCAGGGACTAGCGGTTTCTCCTACAATGAGCAGTTCTTC. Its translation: CASSLSAGTSGFSYNEQFF.

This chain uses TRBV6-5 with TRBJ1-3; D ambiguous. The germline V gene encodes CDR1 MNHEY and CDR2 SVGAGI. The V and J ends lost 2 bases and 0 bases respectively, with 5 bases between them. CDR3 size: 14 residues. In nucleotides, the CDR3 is TGTGCCAGCAGTTACACAAACTCTGGAAACACCATATATTTT. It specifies CASSYTNSGNTIYF.

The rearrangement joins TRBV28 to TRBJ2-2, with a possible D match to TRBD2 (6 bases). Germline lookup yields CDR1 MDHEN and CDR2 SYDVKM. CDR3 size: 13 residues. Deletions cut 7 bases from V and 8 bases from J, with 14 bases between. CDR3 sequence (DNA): TGTGCCAGCAACTGGAGGGTCTGGGGGGAGCTGTTTTTT. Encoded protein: CASNWRVWGELFF.

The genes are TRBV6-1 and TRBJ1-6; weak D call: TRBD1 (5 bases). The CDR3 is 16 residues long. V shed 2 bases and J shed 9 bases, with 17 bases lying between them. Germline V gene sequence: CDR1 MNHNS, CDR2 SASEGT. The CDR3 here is CASSEPPAGQTSPLHF. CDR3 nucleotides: TGTGCCAGCAGTGAACCCCCCGCAGGGCAGACTTCACCCCTCCACTTT.

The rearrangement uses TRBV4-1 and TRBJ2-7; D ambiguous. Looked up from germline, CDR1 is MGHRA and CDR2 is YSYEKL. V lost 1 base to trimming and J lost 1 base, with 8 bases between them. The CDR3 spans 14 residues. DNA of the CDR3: TGCGCCAGCAGCCAAGCGGTGGTTTCCTACGAGCAGTACTTC. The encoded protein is CASSQAVVSYEQYF.